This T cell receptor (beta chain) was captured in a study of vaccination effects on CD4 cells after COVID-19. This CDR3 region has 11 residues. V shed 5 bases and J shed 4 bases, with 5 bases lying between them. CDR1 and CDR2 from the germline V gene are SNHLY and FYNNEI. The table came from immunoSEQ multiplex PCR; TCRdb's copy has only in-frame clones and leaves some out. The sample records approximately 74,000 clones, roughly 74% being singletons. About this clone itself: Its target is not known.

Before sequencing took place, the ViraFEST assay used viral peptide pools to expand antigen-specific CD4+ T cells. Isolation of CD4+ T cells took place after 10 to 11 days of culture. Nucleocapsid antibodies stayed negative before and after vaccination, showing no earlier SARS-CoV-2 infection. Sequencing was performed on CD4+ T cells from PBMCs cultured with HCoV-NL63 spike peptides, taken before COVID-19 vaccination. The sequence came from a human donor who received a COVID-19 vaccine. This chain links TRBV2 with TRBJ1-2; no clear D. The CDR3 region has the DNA TGTGCCAGCAGTCACAGCTATGGCTACACCTTC. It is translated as CASSHSYGYTF.